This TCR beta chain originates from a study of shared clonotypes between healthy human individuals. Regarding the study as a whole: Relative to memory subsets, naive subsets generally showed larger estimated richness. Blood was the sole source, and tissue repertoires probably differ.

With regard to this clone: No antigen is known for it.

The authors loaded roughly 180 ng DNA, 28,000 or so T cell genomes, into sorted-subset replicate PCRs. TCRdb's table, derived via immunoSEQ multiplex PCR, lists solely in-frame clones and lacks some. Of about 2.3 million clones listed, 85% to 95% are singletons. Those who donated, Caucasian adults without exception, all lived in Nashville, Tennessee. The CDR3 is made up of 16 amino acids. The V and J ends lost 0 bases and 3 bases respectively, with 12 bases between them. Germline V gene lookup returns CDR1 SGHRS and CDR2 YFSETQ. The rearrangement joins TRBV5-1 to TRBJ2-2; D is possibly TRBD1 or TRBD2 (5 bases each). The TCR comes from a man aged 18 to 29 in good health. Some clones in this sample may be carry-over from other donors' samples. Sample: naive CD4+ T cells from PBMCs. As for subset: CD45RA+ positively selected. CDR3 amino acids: CASSLVWGTHTGELFF. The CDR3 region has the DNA TGCGCCAGCAGCTTGGTGTGGGGGACCCACACCGGGGAGCTGTTTTTT.